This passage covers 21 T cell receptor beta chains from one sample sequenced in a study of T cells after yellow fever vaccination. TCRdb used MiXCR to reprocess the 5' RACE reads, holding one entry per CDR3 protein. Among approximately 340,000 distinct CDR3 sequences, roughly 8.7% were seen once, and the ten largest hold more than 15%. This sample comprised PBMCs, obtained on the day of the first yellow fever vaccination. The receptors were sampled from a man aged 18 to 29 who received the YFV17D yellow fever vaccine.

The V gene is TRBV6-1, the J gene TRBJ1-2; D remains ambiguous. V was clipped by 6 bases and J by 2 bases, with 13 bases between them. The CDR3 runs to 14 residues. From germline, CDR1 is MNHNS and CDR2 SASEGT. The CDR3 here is CASRTPGSNYGYTF. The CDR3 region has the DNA TGTGCCAGCAGAACCCCGGGCTCGAACTATGGCTACACCTTC.

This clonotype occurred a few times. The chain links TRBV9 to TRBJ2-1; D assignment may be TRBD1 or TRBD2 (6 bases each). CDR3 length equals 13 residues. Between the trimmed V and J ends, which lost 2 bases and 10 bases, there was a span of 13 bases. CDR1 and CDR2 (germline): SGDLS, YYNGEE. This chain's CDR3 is CASSVEGGREQFF. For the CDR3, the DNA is TGTGCCAGCAGCGTCGAAGGGGGGCGAGAGCAGTTCTTC.

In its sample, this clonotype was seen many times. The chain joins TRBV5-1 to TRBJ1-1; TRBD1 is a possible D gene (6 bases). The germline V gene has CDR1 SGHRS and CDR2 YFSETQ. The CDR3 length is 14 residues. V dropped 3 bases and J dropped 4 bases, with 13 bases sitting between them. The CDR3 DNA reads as TGCGCCAGCAGCTCGCAAGGGGGGAGCACTGAAGCTTTCTTT. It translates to CASSSQGGSTEAFF.

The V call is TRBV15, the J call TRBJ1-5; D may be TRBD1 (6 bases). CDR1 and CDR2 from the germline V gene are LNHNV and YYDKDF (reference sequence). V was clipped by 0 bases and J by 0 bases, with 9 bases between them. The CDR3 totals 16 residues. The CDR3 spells CATSRDTGYSNQPQHF. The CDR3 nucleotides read TGTGCCACCAGCAGAGATACAGGGTATAGCAATCAGCCCCAGCATTTT.

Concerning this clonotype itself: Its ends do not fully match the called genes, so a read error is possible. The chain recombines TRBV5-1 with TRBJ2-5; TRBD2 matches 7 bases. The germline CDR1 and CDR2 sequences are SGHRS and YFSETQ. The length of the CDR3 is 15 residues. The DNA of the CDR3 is TGCACCAGCAGCCCTATGGGGGGGTCCCAAGAGACCCAGTACTTC. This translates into CTSSPMGGSQETQYF. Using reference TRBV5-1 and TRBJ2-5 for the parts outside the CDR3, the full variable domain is KAGVTQTPRYLIKTRGQQVTLSCSPISGHRSVSWYQQTPGQGLQFLFEYFSETQRNKGNFPGRFSGRQFSNSRSEMNVSTLELGDSALYLCTSSPMGGSQETQYFGPGTRLLVL.

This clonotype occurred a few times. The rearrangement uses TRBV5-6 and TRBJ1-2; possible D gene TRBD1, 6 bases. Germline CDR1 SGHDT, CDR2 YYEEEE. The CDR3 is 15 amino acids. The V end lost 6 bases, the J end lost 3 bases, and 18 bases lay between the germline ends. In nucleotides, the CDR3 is TGTGCCAGCAACCCCCTACTGGACAGCTACTATGGCTACACCTTC. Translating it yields CASNPLLDSYYGYTF.

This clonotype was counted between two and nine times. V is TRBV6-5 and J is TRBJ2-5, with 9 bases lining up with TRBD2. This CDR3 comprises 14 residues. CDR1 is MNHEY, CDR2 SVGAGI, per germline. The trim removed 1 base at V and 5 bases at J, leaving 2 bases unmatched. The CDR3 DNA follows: TGTGCCAGCAGTTACTTGGCGGGGGGGGAGACCCAGTACTTC. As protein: CASSYLAGGETQYF.

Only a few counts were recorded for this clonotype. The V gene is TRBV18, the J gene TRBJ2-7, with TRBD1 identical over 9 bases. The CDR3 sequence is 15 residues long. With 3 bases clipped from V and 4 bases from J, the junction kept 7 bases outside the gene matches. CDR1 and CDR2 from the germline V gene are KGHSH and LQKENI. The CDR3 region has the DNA TGTGCCAGCTCACCTTCGGGACAGGGTTATTACGAGCAGTACTTC. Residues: CASSPSGQGYYEQYF.

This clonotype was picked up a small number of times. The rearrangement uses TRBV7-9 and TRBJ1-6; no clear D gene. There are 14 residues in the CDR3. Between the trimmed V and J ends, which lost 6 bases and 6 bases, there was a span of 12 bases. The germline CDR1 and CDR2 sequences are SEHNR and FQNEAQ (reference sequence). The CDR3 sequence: CASRSTRPNSPLHF. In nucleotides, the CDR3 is TGTGCCAGCAGGAGTACCCGCCCTAATTCACCCCTCCACTTT.

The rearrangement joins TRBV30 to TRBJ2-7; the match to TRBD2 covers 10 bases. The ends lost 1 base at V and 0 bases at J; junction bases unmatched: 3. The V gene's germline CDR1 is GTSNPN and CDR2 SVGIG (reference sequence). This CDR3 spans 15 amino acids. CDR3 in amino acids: CAWSEGLAASYEQYF. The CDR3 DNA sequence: TGTGCCTGGAGTGAAGGACTAGCGGCCTCCTACGAGCAGTACTTC. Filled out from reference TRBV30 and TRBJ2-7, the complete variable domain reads SQTIHQWPATLVQPVGSPLSLECTVEGTSNPNLYWYRQAAGRGLQLLFYSVGIGQISSEVPQNLSASRPQDRQFILSSKKLLLSDSGFYLCAWSEGLAASYEQYFGPGTRLTVT.

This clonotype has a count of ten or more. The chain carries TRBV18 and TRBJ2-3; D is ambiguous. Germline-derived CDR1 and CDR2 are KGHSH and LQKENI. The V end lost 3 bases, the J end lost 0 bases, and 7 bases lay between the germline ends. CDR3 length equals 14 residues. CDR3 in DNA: TGTGCCAGCTCACCCAGCGCTAGCACAGATACGCAGTATTTT. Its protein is CASSPSASTDTQYF.

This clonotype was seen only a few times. The CDR3 protein is CAGGNGRGAGSTGELFF. The CDR3 DNA sequence: TGTGCCGGAGGAAACGGGCGGGGAGCAGGGAGCACCGGGGAGCTGTTTTTT. This chain links TRBV7-8 with TRBJ2-2, with TRBD2 as a possible D gene (6 bases). Trimming shortened V by 11 bases and J by 4 bases, and 26 bases separated the two germline ends. The CDR3 loop spans 17 amino acids. CDR1 and CDR2 (germline): SGHVS, FQNEAQ.

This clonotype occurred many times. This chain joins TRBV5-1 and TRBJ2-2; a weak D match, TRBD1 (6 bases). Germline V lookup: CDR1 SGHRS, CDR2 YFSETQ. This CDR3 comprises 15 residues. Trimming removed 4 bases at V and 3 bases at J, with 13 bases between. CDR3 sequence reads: CASSGGRADTGELFF. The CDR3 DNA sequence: TGCGCCAGCAGCGGGGGCAGGGCTGACACCGGGGAGCTGTTTTTT.

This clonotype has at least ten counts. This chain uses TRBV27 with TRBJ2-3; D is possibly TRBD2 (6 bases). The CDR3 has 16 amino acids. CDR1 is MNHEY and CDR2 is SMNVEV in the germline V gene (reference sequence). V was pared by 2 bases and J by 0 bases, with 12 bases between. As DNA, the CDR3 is TGTGCCAGCAGTTTAGGATGGGGGACTAGCACAGATACGCAGTATTTT. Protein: CASSLGWGTSTDTQYF.

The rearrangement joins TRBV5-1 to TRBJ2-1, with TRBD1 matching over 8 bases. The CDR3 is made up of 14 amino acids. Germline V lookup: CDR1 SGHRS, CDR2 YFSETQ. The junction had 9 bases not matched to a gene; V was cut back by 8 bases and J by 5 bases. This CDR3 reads CASQTGVTDNEQFF. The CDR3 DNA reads TGCGCCAGTCAGACAGGGGTTACAGACAATGAGCAGTTCTTC.

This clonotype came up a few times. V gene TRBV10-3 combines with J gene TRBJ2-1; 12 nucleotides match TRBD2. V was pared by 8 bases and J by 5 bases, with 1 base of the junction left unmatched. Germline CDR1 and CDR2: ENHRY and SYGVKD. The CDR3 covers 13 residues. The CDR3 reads CAIGLAGNNEQFF. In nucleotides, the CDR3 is TGTGCCATCGGACTAGCGGGGAACAATGAGCAGTTCTTC.

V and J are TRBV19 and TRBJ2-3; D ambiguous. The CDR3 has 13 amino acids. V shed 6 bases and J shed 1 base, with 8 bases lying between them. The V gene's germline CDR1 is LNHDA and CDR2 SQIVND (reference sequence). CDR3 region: CASRSGGTDTQYF. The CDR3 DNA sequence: TGTGCCAGTAGATCTGGGGGCACAGATACGCAGTATTTT. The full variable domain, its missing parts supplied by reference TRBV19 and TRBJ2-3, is DGGITQSPKYLFRKEGQNVTLSCEQNLNHDAMYWYRQDPGQGLRLIYYSQIVNDFQKGDIAEGYSVSREKKESFPLTVTSAQKNPTAFYLCASRSGGTDTQYFGPGTRLTVL.

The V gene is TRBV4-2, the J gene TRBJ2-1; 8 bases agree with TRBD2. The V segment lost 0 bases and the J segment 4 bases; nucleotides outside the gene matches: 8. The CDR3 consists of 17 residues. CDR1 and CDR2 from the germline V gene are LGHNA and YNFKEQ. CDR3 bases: TGTGCCAGCAGCCAAGATCCTGTCGGGGGGGGGTACAATGAGCAGTTCTTC. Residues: CASSQDPVGGGYNEQFF.

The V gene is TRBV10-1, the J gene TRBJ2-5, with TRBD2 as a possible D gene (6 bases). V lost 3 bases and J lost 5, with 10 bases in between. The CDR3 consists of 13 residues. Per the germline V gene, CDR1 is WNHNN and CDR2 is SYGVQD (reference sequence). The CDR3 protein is CASSDAGGETQYF. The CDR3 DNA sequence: TGCGCCAGCAGTGACGCTGGGGGGGAGACCCAGTACTTC.

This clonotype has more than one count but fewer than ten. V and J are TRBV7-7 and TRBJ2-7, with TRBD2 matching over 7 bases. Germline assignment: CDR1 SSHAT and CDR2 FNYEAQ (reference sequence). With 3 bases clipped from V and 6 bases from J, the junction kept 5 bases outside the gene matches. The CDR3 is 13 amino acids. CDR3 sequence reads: CASSFGREGEQYF. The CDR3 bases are TGTGCCAGCAGCTTCGGCAGGGAGGGCGAGCAGTACTTC.

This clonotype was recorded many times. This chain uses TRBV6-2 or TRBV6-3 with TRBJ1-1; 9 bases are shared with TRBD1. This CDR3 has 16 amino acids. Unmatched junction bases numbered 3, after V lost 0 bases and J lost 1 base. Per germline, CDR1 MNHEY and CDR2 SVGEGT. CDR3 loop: CASSYSTGGSNTEAFF. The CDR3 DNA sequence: TGTGCCAGCAGTTACTCGACAGGGGGATCGAACACTGAAGCTTTCTTT.